Sequencing of this T cell receptor (beta chain) was carried out in a study of cytotoxic CD8 clonotypes in ibrutinib-treated CLL. Study-wide points: At ibrutinib response, clonality increased, and at progression it declined back toward baseline.

As concerns this clone: Its antigen is unknown.

The CDR3 is made up of 15 amino acids. Germline lookup yields CDR1 SGHAT and CDR2 FQDESV (reference sequence). The V end was cut by 7 bases, the J end by 2 bases, with 18 bases between. The table came from immunoSEQ multiplex PCR; TCRdb's copy has only in-frame clones and leaves some out. This sample carries 150,000 or so clones, 70% to 85% of them seen once, and the ten largest clones take roughly 2%. V and J are TRBV11-1 and TRBJ2-7; tentatively, D is TRBD2 (5 bases). Material: PBMCs, obtained after 12 months of ibrutinib treatment. The receptor comes from a human donor with chronic lymphocytic leukemia. CDR3 DNA sequence: TGTGCCAGCAAAGGCCGCGGGCGTTCCCCCTACGAGCAGTACTTC. Protein product: CASKGRGRSPYEQYF.